Detailed here is one T cell receptor beta chain. Its antigen is still unknown. These data originate in a study of T cells in localized non-small cell lung cancer. Overall study findings and caveats: Adjacent lung was found to contain a median approximately 60 of the top 100 tumor clones.

The CDR3 spans 18 residues. V lost 5 bases, J lost 13 bases, and 17 bases stayed unmatched. Germline CDR1 and CDR2: SGHAT and FQDESV (reference sequence). Produced via immunoSEQ multiplex PCR; TCRdb's table is partial and in-frame only. The sample lists about 1,500 clones, roughly 30% occurring once. This sequence originates from a man aged 40-75 years with stage II squamous cell lung carcinoma. The sample consisted of normal lung tissue next to the tumor, taken before any cancer treatment. The chain has TRBV11-1 and TRBJ2-1; 16 nucleotides align to TRBD2. CDR3 DNA: TGTGCCAGCAGCCCCTCCGGGACTAGCGGGGGGGCGGCAGCGGATCAGTTCTTC. It translates to CASSPSGTSGGAAADQFF.